Below are 7 T cell receptor beta chains sequenced from a single sample in a study of blood T cell repertoires in COVID-19 (TCRdb year 2020). Libraries were prepared through the immunoSEQ multiplex PCR assay. TCRdb provides this immuneACCESS table in a form limited to in-frame rearrangements. Some clones are lacking; in checked studies, under half of them reflect an unresolved V gene, and why the rest are absent is not known. In all, the sample holds some 500,000 clones, and 85% to 90% of those were seen once. The ten most abundant clones make up less than 9.5% of the sample. Sequenced material: peripheral blood. These receptors were obtained from a woman aged 45-65 years with COVID-19, enrolled during active disease.

V gene TRBV6-5 combines with J gene TRBJ1-2; no clear D gene. Germline CDR1 and CDR2: MNHEY and SVGAGI. CDR3 length: 16 residues. Trimming removed 0 bases from V and 4 bases from J, with 15 bases in between. CDR3 sequence: CASSYSMRIGSYGYTF. Written as DNA, the CDR3 is TGTGCCAGCAGTTACTCGATGAGGATTGGGAGCTATGGCTACACCTTC.

The V gene is TRBV29-1, the J gene TRBJ1-2; D is unresolved. Germline CDR1 reads SQVTM; CDR2 reads ANQGSEA. This CDR3 region has 11 residues. V gave up 0 bases and J gave up 10 bases, with 9 bases separating them. Here the CDR3 reads CSVEETVVYTF. The CDR3 nucleotides are TGCAGCGTTGAAGAAACGGTGGTCTACACCTTC.

This clone has a handful of counts. V is TRBV27 and J is TRBJ2-7, with D unclear. CDR1 and CDR2 from the germline V gene are MNHEY and SMNVEV (reference sequence). V was pared by 3 bases and J by 0 bases, with 12 bases between. The CDR3 runs 15 residues. CDR3 region: CASSFKAASSYEQYF. CDR3 coding DNA: TGTGCCAGCAGTTTCAAGGCGGCGAGCTCCTACGAGCAGTACTTC.

The chain carries TRBV3-1 (or the pseudogene TRBV3-2) and TRBJ1-1, with TRBD1 matching 9 bases. With 3 bases clipped from V and 10 bases from J, the junction kept 9 bases outside the gene matches. Per germline, CDR1 LGHDT and CDR2 YNNKEL (reference sequence). CDR3 length: 14 residues. CDR3 sequence: CASSQGDRDKVAFF. In DNA form, the CDR3 reads TGTGCCAGCAGCCAGGGGGACAGGGATAAGGTAGCTTTCTTT.

The chain couples TRBV6-5 to TRBJ2-7; 9 positions match TRBD1. Germline V CDR1 and CDR2: MNHEY, SVGAGI. V gave up 8 bases and J gave up 3 bases; unmatched junction bases: 8. The CDR3 is 14 residues long. CDR3 loop: CASGDRGSHYEQYF. In DNA form, the CDR3 reads TGTGCCAGCGGCGACAGGGGGTCCCACTACGAGCAGTACTTC.

This sequence joins TRBV7-9 and TRBJ2-1; TRBD2 aligns across 8 bases. Germline CDR1 and CDR2: SEHNR and FQNEAQ (reference sequence). Unmatched junction bases numbered 9, after V lost 5 bases and J lost 0 bases. The length of the CDR3 is 17 residues. The CDR3 coding sequence is TGTGCCAGCAGCCCCCGGGAGGGACCAAGCTCCTACAATGAGCAGTTCTTC. Encoded protein: CASSPREGPSSYNEQFF.

This sequence joins TRBV5-1 and TRBJ1-1; maybe TRBD1 (5 bases). Trimming removed 2 bases at V and 6 bases at J, with 14 bases between. Germline V CDR1 and CDR2: SGHRS, YFSETQ. The CDR3 sequence is 14 residues long. The DNA for the CDR3 is TGCGCCAGCAGCTTACCCAGGGATGGGGCTGAAGCTTTCTTT. It is translated as CASSLPRDGAEAFF.